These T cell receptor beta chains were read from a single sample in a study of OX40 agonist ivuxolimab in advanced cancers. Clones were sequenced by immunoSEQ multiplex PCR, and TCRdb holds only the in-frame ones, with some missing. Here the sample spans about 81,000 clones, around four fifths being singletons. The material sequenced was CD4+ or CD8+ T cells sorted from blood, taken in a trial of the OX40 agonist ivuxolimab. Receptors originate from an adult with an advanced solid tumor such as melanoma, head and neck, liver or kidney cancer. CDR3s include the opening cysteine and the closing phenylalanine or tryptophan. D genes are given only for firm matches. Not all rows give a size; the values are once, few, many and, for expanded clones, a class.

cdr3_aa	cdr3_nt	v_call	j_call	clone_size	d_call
CASRRTSGSSGGELFF	TGTGCCAGCAGACGAACTAGCGGGAGTAGCGGCGGGGAGCTGTTTTTT	TRBV7-9	TRBJ2-2	.	TRBD2
CATQDLFGAYTGELFF	TGTGCCACCCAGGACCTGTTCGGTGCCTACACCGGGGAGCTGTTTTTT	TRBV19	TRBJ2-2	.	.
CASSIGTGIAYEQYF	TGTGCCAGTAGTATAGGGACAGGGATAGCCTACGAGCAGTACTTC	TRBV19	TRBJ2-7	.	TRBD1
CASSAAGAYNEQFF	TGCGCCAGCAGCGCCGCGGGCGCCTACAATGAGCAGTTCTTC	TRBV5-1	TRBJ2-1	once	.
CASSGGSGYTEAFF	TGTGCCAGCAGCGGCGGCTCGGGTTACACTGAAGCTTTCTTT	TRBV9	TRBJ1-1	.	.
CASSLDGKQNEKLFF	TGTGCCAGCAGCTTAGACGGGAAACAAAATGAAAAACTGTTTTTT	TRBV7-6	TRBJ1-4	.	.
CASSFRQGPETQYF	TGTGCCAGCAGCTTTCGACAGGGGCCGGAGACCCAGTACTTC	TRBV7-8	TRBJ2-5	.	TRBD1
CASSGGAGNTQYF	TGTGCCAGCAGTGGTGGGGCCGGGAATACGCAGTATTTT	TRBV2	TRBJ2-3	.	.
CASSLLGLAGSGTDTQYF	TGCGCCAGCAGCCTATTGGGACTAGCGGGTTCGGGGACAGATACGCAGTATTTT	TRBV5-1	TRBJ2-3	.	TRBD2
CASANSGVGNEQFF	TGTGCCAGTGCCAATTCGGGGGTGGGAAATGAGCAGTTCTTC	TRBV19	TRBJ2-1	.	.
CASSLERGPGETQYF	TGTGCCAGCAGCTTAGAAAGGGGGCCAGGAGAGACCCAGTACTTC	TRBV11-1	TRBJ2-5	.	TRBD1
CASSPDRGFSYEQYF	TGTGCCAGCAGCCCGGACAGGGGATTCTCCTACGAGCAGTACTTC	TRBV7-3	TRBJ2-7	.	TRBD1
CASSSTADRGNEQFF	TGTGCCAGCAGTTCAACGGCGGACAGGGGGAATGAGCAGTTCTTC	TRBV28	TRBJ2-1	few	TRBD1
CASITPGSSGNYNEQFF	TGTGCCAGCATCACCCCCGGCTCTAGCGGAAACTACAATGAGCAGTTCTTC	TRBV28	TRBJ2-1	.	TRBD2
CASSSRGGRDEKLFF	TGTGCCAGCAGCTCCCGAGGGGGCCGAGACGAAAAACTGTTTTTT	TRBV5-8	TRBJ1-4	.	TRBD1
CASSPGVDRATEAFF	TGTGCCAGCAGCCCGGGTGTCGACAGGGCCACTGAAGCTTTCTTT	TRBV7-9	TRBJ1-1	.	TRBD1
CASSLGGDQPQHF	TGCGCCAGCAGCTTGGGGGGCGATCAGCCCCAGCATTTT	TRBV5-1	TRBJ1-5	.	.
CATSGGYEQFF	TGTGCCACAAGCGGGGGATATGAGCAGTTCTTC	TRBV19	TRBJ2-1	once	TRBD2
CASSRTDPYSFYGYTF	TGTGCCAGCAGCCGAACGGACCCCTATTCTTTCTATGGCTACACCTTC	TRBV7-8	TRBJ1-2	.	.
CASSKRGGTDTQYF	TGTGCCAGCAGCAAACGTGGGGGGACAGATACGCAGTATTTT	TRBV21-1	TRBJ2-3	.	.
CASSALTGGGTGTQYF	TGTGCCAGCAGTGCTTTGACAGGGGGCGGAACTGGGACCCAGTACTTC	TRBV6-1	TRBJ2-5	.	TRBD1
CASSQAGGISSYNEQFF	TGCGCCAGCAGCCAAGCAGGCGGCATCAGCTCCTACAATGAGCAGTTCTTC	TRBV4-1	TRBJ2-1	.	.
CASSYRRGTGPDTQYF	TGTGCCAGCAGTTACCGCCGGGGGACAGGACCAGATACGCAGTATTTT	TRBV6-6	TRBJ2-3	.	TRBD1
CASSSLGFGPTQYF	TGTGCCAGCAGTTCCCTAGGGTTTGGCCCGACCCAGTACTTC	TRBV6-6	TRBJ2-5	.	.
CASRSYGGAPSYEQYF	TGTGCCAGCAGGTCCTATGGGGGAGCGCCTTCCTACGAGCAGTACTTC	TRBV28	TRBJ2-7	.	.
CASSQGGSAGELFF	TGTGCCAGCAGCCAAGGGGGTTCCGCCGGGGAGCTGTTTTTT	TRBV4-2	TRBJ2-2	.	.
CASSLQGAQSQGYTF	TGTGCCAGCAGTTTACAGGGGGCGCAGTCTCAAGGCTACACCTTC	TRBV28	TRBJ1-2	.	TRBD1
CASSIGASGVLETQYF	TGTGCCAGTAGTATTGGGGCTAGCGGAGTTCTAGAGACCCAGTACTTC	TRBV19	TRBJ2-5	.	TRBD2
CASSYSAGTGNTIYF	TGTGCCAGCAGTTACTCGGCAGGGACTGGAAACACCATATATTTT	TRBV6-5	TRBJ1-3	.	.
CASSVSPGGSGNTIYF	TGTGCCAGCAGCGTTAGTCCAGGAGGATCTGGAAACACCATATATTTT	TRBV9	TRBJ1-3	.	.
CASSPDGETQYF	TGTGCCAGTAGTCCGGACGGAGAGACCCAGTACTTC	TRBV19	TRBJ2-5	.	.
CATQRSTSRGNSPLHF	TGTGCCACCCAACGCTCCACATCCCGGGGCAATTCACCCCTCCACTTT	TRBV10-3	TRBJ1-6	.	.
CASSLVAGGPNTGELFF	TGCGCCAGCAGCTTGGTTGCGGGGGGTCCGAACACCGGGGAGCTGTTTTTT	TRBV5-1	TRBJ2-2	.	TRBD2
CASSQDPAGGRNIQYF	TGCGCCAGCAGCCAAGATCCAGCGGGAGGGCGGAACATTCAGTACTTC	TRBV4-1	TRBJ2-4	.	TRBD2
CASGPEQYF	TGTGCCAGTGGGCCCGAGCAGTACTTC	TRBV28	TRBJ2-7	.	.